One and the same sample provided the 10 T cell receptor beta chains below, sequenced in a study of spatial heterogeneity in lung cancer. TCRdb re-derived calls from the 5' RACE reads in MiXCR, one entry per CDR3 protein. The profile shows over 50,000 distinct CDR3 sequences, approximately 6.3% of them singletons. As to time point: sample taken at primary tumor resection. Here the sequenced sample was PBMCs, taken at surgery. The source of these receptors is a female donor with early-stage non-small cell lung cancer.

Here the CDR3 DNA reads TGTGCCAGCAGTTACGTACAGATAGCAGATACGCAGTATTTT. It specifies CASSYVQIADTQYF. The V call is TRBV6-2 or TRBV6-3, the J call TRBJ2-3, with D unclear. The CDR3 totals 14 residues. CDR1 MNHEY and CDR2 SVGEGT come from the germline V gene. Trimming pared 2 bases from V and 4 bases from J, leaving 10 bases between.

This clonotype was detected only a few times. V usage is TRBV6-1 and J usage is TRBJ1-3; a possible D gene is TRBD1 (5 bases). Trimming took off 5 bases at V and 0 bases at J, with 14 bases between the two ends. The length of the CDR3 is 16 residues. The germline V gene encodes CDR1 MNHNS and CDR2 SASEGT. The CDR3 reads CASSRGPGGSGNTIYF. The CDR3 nucleotides are TGTGCCAGCAGTCGAGGACCCGGGGGCTCTGGAAACACCATATATTTT.

This clonotype has a count of ten or more. The rearrangement uses TRBV18 and TRBJ2-5; 12 bases map to TRBD1. The CDR3 is 18 residues long. V lost 2 bases to trimming and J lost 2 bases; unmatched junction nucleotides: 9. The V gene's germline CDR1 is KGHSH and CDR2 LQKENI. The chain's CDR3 is CASSPEGGTGGLQETQYF. The CDR3 DNA is TGTGCCAGCTCACCAGAGGGAGGGACAGGGGGCCTTCAAGAGACCCAGTACTTC.

The sample holds many counts of this clonotype. The V and J genes are TRBV9 and TRBJ2-7; tentatively, D is TRBD1 (6 bases). Per germline, CDR1 SGDLS and CDR2 YYNGEE. The CDR3 extends over 15 amino acids. V was cut by 3 bases and J by 3 bases, with 16 bases left in between. CDR3 DNA sequence: TGTGCCAGCAGCGCGCAGGGGTCAAACTACTACGAGCAGTACTTC. This encodes CASSAQGSNYYEQYF.

This clonotype was recorded a few times. At one of its ends the junction is not consistent with the germline gene, which may arise from a read error. The chain recombines TRBV18 with TRBJ2-5; TRBD1 is a possible D gene (6 bases). The CDR3 runs 15 residues. CDR1 and CDR2 from the germline V gene are KGHSH and LQKENI. This CDR3 is CASSAPTGSRETQYF. The CDR3 DNA reads as TGTGCCAGCTCAGCACCCACAGGGTCGCGAGAGACCCAGTACTTC.

The chain joins TRBV4-2 to TRBJ2-2, with 12 bases aligning to TRBD1. CDR1 and CDR2 from the germline V gene are LGHNA and YNFKEQ. The CDR3 extends over 17 amino acids. V was clipped by 4 bases and J by 7 bases; unmatched bases: 10. CDR3 nucleotides: TGTGCCAGCAGCCCAGGGACAGGGGGCACCAGGGACGGGGAGCTGTTTTTT. Translating it yields CASSPGTGGTRDGELFF.

The sample holds many counts of this clonotype. The chain has TRBV27 and TRBJ2-3, with D unresolved. The CDR3 has 14 amino acids. Germline CDR1 MNHEY, CDR2 SMNVEV (reference sequence). The V end lost 8 bases, the J end lost 0 bases, and 12 bases lay between the germline ends. The CDR3 sequence: CASSRAPSTDTQYF. The CDR3 DNA follows: TGTGCCAGCTCCCGGGCTCCTAGCACAGATACGCAGTATTTT.

This clonotype was recorded many times. The rearrangement links TRBV6-5 to TRBJ2-3, with D uncertain. The CDR3 loop spans 15 amino acids. In germline, CDR1 is MNHEY, CDR2 SVGAGI. Trimming took off 6 bases at V and 5 bases at J, with 18 bases between the two ends. Here the CDR3 DNA reads TGTGCCAGCAGGATGGGTCCTTCGAGAAAAGATACGCAGTATTTT. Amino acids: CASRMGPSRKDTQYF.

This clonotype has a count of ten or more. The chain combines TRBV20-1 with TRBJ1-2; D is perhaps TRBD1 (5 bases). Germline lookup yields CDR1 DFQATT and CDR2 SNEGSKA (reference sequence). CDR3 size: 17 residues. Trimming left V 3 bases short and J 0 bases short, with 20 bases between. The CDR3 coding sequence is TGCAGTGCTAGGGTGGGCAGGGAAGCCCGATCTAACTATGGCTACACCTTC. Amino acids: CSARVGREARSNYGYTF.

The sample holds many counts of this clonotype. The chain recombines TRBV20-1 with TRBJ1-4; D gene unclear. The ends were cut back, 3 bases at V and 7 bases at J, with 15 bases in the middle. The CDR3 consists of 14 residues. Germline V gene lookup returns CDR1 DFQATT and CDR2 SNEGSKA (reference sequence). CDR3 coding DNA: TGCAGTGCTAGGGCCGAGCGGCCGTTTGAAAAACTGTTTTTT. Protein product: CSARAERPFEKLFF.